Below are 20 T cell receptor beta chains sequenced from a single sample in a study of radiation and T cells in renal cell carcinoma. The time point here: blood 2 weeks post-SBRT. Stated treatment: 15 Gy SBRT to primary tumor, nephrectomy 4 weeks later. Method: immunoSEQ multiplex PCR; TCRdb's copy keeps in-frame clones and lacks some. The sample has more than 150,000 clones, over 80% seen once. Sample: blood, taken from a patient whose treatment included radiotherapy and nephrectomy. All receptors come from a woman aged 45-65 years with renal cell carcinoma.

V usage is TRBV7-2 and J usage is TRBJ2-3, with 12 bases aligning to TRBD2. The CDR3 runs to 16 residues. Losses at the gene ends were 4 bases for V and 4 bases for J; bases not matched to a gene: 6. Germline values: CDR1 SGHTA, CDR2 FQGNSA. The CDR3 is CASSSPRTSGADTQYF. The CDR3 DNA is TGTGCCAGCAGCTCCCCAAGGACTAGCGGGGCAGATACGCAGTATTTT.

The chain recombines TRBV6-1 with TRBJ1-2, with D perhaps TRBD1 (5 bases). Deletions cut 6 bases from V and 0 bases from J, with 14 bases between. This CDR3 contains 15 residues. Per germline, CDR1 MNHNS and CDR2 SASEGT. CDR3 coding DNA: TGTGCCAGCAGAGTCGGAGGGGCTTCTAACTATGGCTACACCTTC. Translated, it gives CASRVGGASNYGYTF.

The CDR3, as DNA: TGTGCCTGGAGTCCCAGGGGTGGCCTCAATCAGCCCCAGCATTTT. It specifies CAWSPRGGLNQPQHF. The J gene is TRBJ1-5, the V gene TRBV30, with D perhaps matching TRBD1 (6 bases). Trimming took 2 bases from V and 3 from J, leaving 14 bases between them. This CDR3 is built from 15 residues. Germline CDR1 reads GTSNPN; CDR2 reads SVGIG (reference sequence).

The chain links TRBV4-1 to TRBJ1-5; weak D call: TRBD1 (5 bases). This CDR3 spans 14 amino acids. V dropped 1 base and J dropped 5 bases, with 9 bases sitting between them. Germline assignment: CDR1 MGHRA and CDR2 YSYEKL. CDR3 nucleotide sequence: TGCGCCAGCAGCCAAGGGGGGTTGGATCAGCCCCAGCATTTT. Its translation is CASSQGGLDQPQHF.

V is TRBV5-1 and J is TRBJ2-7; D gene unclear. The CDR3 loop spans 13 amino acids. Trimming took 4 bases from V and 2 from J, leaving 10 bases between them. Germline V gene lookup returns CDR1 SGHRS and CDR2 YFSETQ. CDR3 residues: CASSVTVTYEQYF. The DNA of the CDR3 is TGCGCCAGCAGCGTCACAGTTACCTACGAGCAGTACTTC.

The chain combines TRBV4-2 with TRBJ1-3; 7 nucleotides line up with TRBD1. Germline V gives CDR1 LGHNA, CDR2 YNFKEQ. CDR3 length: 15 amino acids. Trimming removed 1 base from V and 2 bases from J; junction bases left unmatched: 2. The CDR3 DNA reads TGTGCCAGCAGCCAAGTTGGGACAGCTGGAAACACCATATATTTT. Protein product: CASSQVGTAGNTIYF.

The gene calls are TRBV29-1 and TRBJ2-5; the match to TRBD1 covers 8 bases. The tail of the sequence fits TRBJ2-7 better, so the J call may be wrong. Germline V CDR1 and CDR2: SQVTM, ANQGSEA. The CDR3 extends over 12 amino acids. CDR3 sequence reads: CSVGTGQSEQYF. The CDR3 DNA reads as TGCAGCGTTGGGACAGGGCAATCCGAGCAGTACTTC.

The chain carries TRBV6-5 and TRBJ1-2; 8 bases fit TRBD1. CDR3 size: 14 residues. V gave up 5 bases and J gave up 7 bases; unmatched junction bases: 9. In germline, CDR1 is MNHEY, CDR2 SVGAGI. The CDR3 spells CASSPRQGSGGYTF. CDR3 nucleotide sequence: TGTGCCAGCAGTCCCCGACAGGGGTCTGGTGGCTACACCTTC.

The genes are TRBV2 and TRBJ2-5; TRBD2 might be the D (5 bases). This CDR3 spans 14 amino acids. Per germline, CDR1 SNHLY and CDR2 FYNNEI. Trimming left V 8 bases short and J 2 bases short, with 15 bases between. The CDR3 sequence: CASRRLKRQETQYF. The CDR3, as DNA: TGTGCCAGCCGAAGACTAAAGAGGCAAGAGACCCAGTACTTC.

The rearrangement uses TRBV7-9 and TRBJ1-2, with a weak D call TRBD1 (6 bases). The length of the CDR3 is 14 residues. V was trimmed by 1 base and J by 8 bases, leaving 14 bases between them. CDR1 SEHNR and CDR2 FQNEAQ come from the germline V gene (reference sequence). The DNA of the CDR3 is TGTGCCAGCAGCTTAGATACCAGGGGAAGAGGCTACACCTTC. This gives the protein CASSLDTRGRGYTF. Together with reference TRBV7-9 and TRBJ1-2, the CDR3 gives the full variable domain: DTGVSQNPRHKITKRGQNVTFRCDPISEHNRLYWYRQTLGQGPEFLTYFQNEAQLEKSRLLSDRFSAERPKGSFSTLEIQRTEQGDSAMYLCASSLDTRGRGYTFGSGTRLTVV.

This clone was recorded only once. The chain links TRBV11-2 to TRBJ2-3; 11 bases map to TRBD2. Germline V gene data show CDR1 as SGHAT and CDR2 as FQNNGV. Trimming removed 2 bases from V and 7 bases from J; junction bases left unmatched: 5. This CDR3 region has 15 residues. CDR3 bases: TGTGCCAGCAGCTTACTAGCGGGGGGCCCCAATACGCAGTATTTT. Protein sequence: CASSLLAGGPNTQYF. The whole variable domain, remainder taken from reference TRBV11-2 and TRBJ2-3, is EAGVAQSPRYKIIEKRQSVAFWCNPISGHATLYWYQQILGQGPKLLIQFQNNGVVDDSQLPKDRFSAERLKGVDSTLKIQPAKLEDSAVYLCASSLLAGGPNTQYFGPGTRLTVL.

Concerning this clone itself: Germline is not matched at one junction end, which may reflect a read error. The V call is TRBV7-7, the J call TRBJ2-5; the match to TRBD2 covers 7 bases. The CDR3 sequence is 16 residues long. Per germline, CDR1 SSHAT and CDR2 FNYEAQ (reference sequence). The CDR3, as DNA: TGTGCTAGCAGCCTTCTGGATTGGCGGGGGACGGAGACCCAGTACTTC. Protein sequence: CASSLLDWRGTETQYF.

The chain couples TRBV19 to TRBJ2-1; D remains ambiguous. The V end lost 4 bases, the J end lost 2 bases, and 9 bases lay between the germline ends. Looked up from germline, CDR1 is LNHDA and CDR2 is SQIVND (reference sequence). The CDR3 runs to 14 residues. CDR3 region: CASSTVGTYNEQFF. CDR3 nucleotide sequence: TGTGCCAGTAGTACGGTTGGAACCTACAATGAGCAGTTCTTC.

CDR3 amino acids: CASSPVGLADTDTQYF. The CDR3 DNA is TGTGCCAGCAGCCCGGTGGGACTAGCGGACACAGATACGCAGTATTTT. This rearrangement joins TRBV9 to TRBJ2-3; TRBD2 aligns across 11 bases. J was trimmed by 2 bases and V by 4 bases; bases with no gene match: 6. This CDR3 contains 16 residues. The germline V gene encodes CDR1 SGDLS and CDR2 YYNGEE.

About this clone: Other DNA variants within this sample encode the same CDR3. V usage is TRBV20-1 and J usage is TRBJ1-3; D remains unclear. V gave up 3 bases and J gave up 3 bases, with 3 bases separating them. Per germline, CDR1 DFQATT and CDR2 SNEGSKA (reference sequence). CDR3 size: 11 residues. CDR3 amino acids: CSARVGNTIYF. CDR3 sequence (DNA): TGCAGTGCTAGGGTTGGAAACACCATATATTTT.

V usage is TRBV19 and J usage is TRBJ1-2; 8 bases are a match to TRBD1. This CDR3 comprises 14 residues. CDR1 LNHDA and CDR2 SQIVND come from the germline V gene (reference sequence). Losses at the gene ends were 4 bases for V and 5 bases for J; bases not matched to a gene: 6. The CDR3 protein is CASSTNRGAYGYTF. CDR3 DNA sequence: TGTGCCAGTAGTACAAACAGGGGGGCTTATGGCTACACCTTC.

The V call is TRBV29-1, the J call TRBJ2-1, with 7 positions matching TRBD1. Germline trimming cut 6 bases from V and 2 bases from J; bases unmatched to any gene: 13. The CDR3 runs to 16 residues. CDR1 is SQVTM, CDR2 ANQGSEA, per germline. For the CDR3, the DNA is TGCAGCGTCGCGCCGTCGACAGGGCCAGCCTACAATGAGCAGTTCTTC. It codes for CSVAPSTGPAYNEQFF.

V usage is TRBV5-1 and J usage is TRBJ2-2; 7 nucleotides agree with TRBD1. After removal of 3 bases from V and 8 bases from J, the junction contained 10 bases not matched to a gene. CDR3 length: 15 residues. The germline CDR1 and CDR2 sequences are SGHRS and YFSETQ. CDR3 sequence: CASSSQTGRMGELFF. The DNA for the CDR3 is TGCGCCAGCAGCTCACAGACAGGGAGAATGGGGGAGCTGTTTTTT.

The chain joins TRBV29-1 to TRBJ1-1; tentatively, D is TRBD1 (5 bases). V gave up 3 bases and J gave up 5 bases, with 16 bases separating them. The CDR3 spans 14 residues. Germline V gives CDR1 SQVTM, CDR2 ANQGSEA. In DNA, the CDR3 is TGCAGCGTTGAGCGGGGGGATCGGATAACTGAAGCTTTCTTT. Translated, it gives CSVERGDRITEAFF.

V gene TRBV6-5 combines with J gene TRBJ1-2; D ambiguous. V shed 4 bases and J shed 0 bases, with 0 bases lying between them. The CDR3 is 11 amino acids. Germline CDR1 is MNHEY and CDR2 is SVGAGI. CDR3 coding DNA: TGTGCCAGCAGTTCTAACTATGGCTACACCTTC. Protein: CASSSNYGYTF.